This T cell receptor beta chain is drawn from a study of early T cells in non-severe SARS-CoV-2 infection. Study outcomes and limitations: Sequences matched to VDJdb favored anti-spike CD8 responses, while private and CD4 specificities were missed.

V was pared by 6 bases and J by 5 bases, with 13 bases between. There are 13 residues in the CDR3. Germline V gene sequence: CDR1 SNHLY, CDR2 FYNNEI. TCRdb processed the 5' RACE reads anew with MiXCR; each CDR3 protein has one entry. The sample holds roughly 50,000 distinct CDR3 sequences, approximately 7.6% seen once. This clonotype was observed at least ten times. The antigen remains undetermined. V and J are TRBV2 and TRBJ1-1; no firm D call. The receptor's source is an adult who was a healthcare worker with PCR-confirmed SARS-CoV-2 infection or an uninfected control (not recorded which). The sequencing sample was made of whole blood. This chain's CDR3 is CASRGGFVTEAFF. CDR3 nucleotide sequence: TGTGCCAGCAGGGGCGGGTTTGTGACTGAAGCTTTCTTT.